The 22 T cell receptor beta chains presented below share a single source sample, sequenced in a study of control samples from healthy donors and cancer patients. The assay was immunoSEQ multiplex PCR, and TCRdb's table has in-frame clones only and misses some. The sample holds under 70,000 clones, about 85% seen once. The sample consisted of PBMCs. The receptors come from a man between 60 and 75 years old with head and neck cancer.

The gene calls are TRBV6-1 and TRBJ2-3; unclear D gene. V lost 3 bases and J 3 bases, leaving 7 bases between the germline ends. This CDR3 region has 13 residues. The germline CDR1 and CDR2 sequences are MNHNS and SASEGT. The CDR3 DNA reads as TGTGCCAGCAGTGACGGTGCGACAGATACGCAGTATTTT. This gives the protein CASSDGATDTQYF.

The chain recombines TRBV5-1 with TRBJ2-2, with D hard to call. The V end was cut by 3 bases, the J end by 1 base, with 16 bases between. This CDR3 contains 17 residues. Germline-derived CDR1 and CDR2 are SGHRS and YFSETQ. This chain's CDR3 is CASSWSPGKGNTGELFF. The CDR3 DNA reads as TGCGCCAGCAGCTGGTCCCCGGGCAAAGGGAACACCGGGGAGCTGTTTTTT. Full variable domain (missing parts from reference TRBV5-1 and TRBJ2-2): KAGVTQTPRYLIKTRGQQVTLSCSPISGHRSVSWYQQTPGQGLQFLFEYFSETQRNKGNFPGRFSGRQFSNSRSEMNVSTLELGDSALYLCASSWSPGKGNTGELFFGEGSRLTVL.

This sequence joins TRBV3-1 (or the pseudogene TRBV3-2) and TRBJ1-2, with D maybe TRBD1 (6 bases). The CDR3 extends over 14 amino acids. CDR1 LGHDT and CDR2 YNNKEL come from the germline V gene (reference sequence). The germline V and J ends were trimmed by 7 bases and 4 bases, with 16 bases remaining between them. CDR3 in amino acids: CASTQGPSFYGYTF. The CDR3 coding sequence is TGTGCCAGCACGCAGGGGCCCTCATTCTATGGCTACACCTTC.

The chain recombines TRBV10-1 with TRBJ2-1; 11 positions agree with TRBD2. J lost 4 bases, V lost 4 bases, and 15 bases had no gene match. This CDR3 has 19 residues. Germline CDR1 reads WNHNN; CDR2 reads SYGVQD (reference sequence). CDR3 sequence: CASSGRLAGHALNYNEQFF. The CDR3, as DNA: TGCGCCAGCAGTGGACGACTAGCGGGACACGCTTTAAATTACAATGAGCAGTTCTTC.

The CDR3 sequence: CASSDRGLVGEKLFF. In DNA form, the CDR3 reads TGTGCCAGCAGTGACCGGGGCTTAGTAGGGGAAAAACTGTTTTTT. J is TRBJ1-4 and V is TRBV25-1, with D possibly being TRBD1 (5 bases). The CDR3 totals 15 residues. Germline assignment: CDR1 MGHDK and CDR2 SYGVNS. Trimming stripped 3 bases from V and 8 bases from J, with 16 bases between.

J is TRBJ2-5 and V is TRBV15; D not resolved. CDR1 is LNHNV, CDR2 YYDKDF, per germline (reference sequence). This CDR3 region has 16 residues. V lost 3 bases, J lost 4 bases, and 18 bases lay in between. CDR3 nucleotides: TGTGCCACCAGCAGGGACCGACCAAGGAAGTCAGAGACCCAGTACTTC. Its translation is CATSRDRPRKSETQYF.

The DNA for the CDR3 is TGTGCCAGCAGGGGGACAGCGAACACTGAAGCTTTCTTT. As protein: CASRGTANTEAFF. V usage is TRBV12-3 or TRBV12-4 and J usage is TRBJ1-1; 7 bases line up with TRBD1. The CDR3 has 13 amino acids. With 6 bases clipped from V and 1 base from J, the junction kept 2 bases outside the gene matches.

This clone was seen a single time. The chain is built from TRBV24-1 and TRBJ2-1; 14 bases fit TRBD2. CDR3 length: 17 residues. Unmatched junction bases numbered 7, after V lost 6 bases and J lost 4 bases. Germline V gene lookup returns CDR1 KGHDR and CDR2 SFDVKD. CDR3 protein: CATSTTSGRVGYNEQFF. The DNA of the CDR3 is TGTGCCACCAGTACGACTAGCGGGAGGGTCGGGTACAATGAGCAGTTCTTC.

The rearrangement links TRBV19 to TRBJ1-1; D remains unclear. CDR3 length: 13 amino acids. Trimming pared 3 bases from V and 5 bases from J, leaving 10 bases between. CDR1 and CDR2 (germline): LNHDA, SQIVND (reference sequence). The CDR3 protein is CASSIPLGTEAFF. In DNA, the CDR3 is TGTGCCAGTAGTATCCCCCTGGGGACTGAAGCTTTCTTT.

This chain connects TRBV4-1 to TRBJ2-2; D is perhaps TRBD1 (6 bases). Between the trimmed V and J ends, which lost 2 bases and 5 bases, there was a span of 18 bases. The CDR3 is made up of 17 amino acids. In germline, CDR1 is MGHRA, CDR2 YSYEKL. The CDR3 nucleotides are TGCGCCAGCAGCCAACGGGGACAAGGGGCTGATACCGGGGAGCTGTTTTTT. Translated: CASSQRGQGADTGELFF.

The chain couples TRBV7-2 to TRBJ2-5; a weak D match, TRBD2 (6 bases). Germline V gives CDR1 SGHTA, CDR2 FQGNSA. Trimming took 6 bases from V and 2 from J, leaving 16 bases between them. This CDR3 contains 15 residues. The CDR3 here is CASSYTGTSQETQYF. As DNA, the CDR3 is TGTGCCAGCAGTTACACCGGGACTTCACAAGAGACCCAGTACTTC. Full variable domain (missing parts from reference TRBV7-2 and TRBJ2-5): GAGVSQSPSNKVTEKGKDVELRCDPISGHTALYWYRQSLGQGLEFLIYFQGNSAPDKSGLPSDRFSAERTGGSVSTLTIQRTQQEDSAVYLCASSYTGTSQETQYFGPGTRLLVL.

The chain couples TRBV6-2 or TRBV6-3 to TRBJ1-5; D possibly corresponds to TRBD1 (6 bases). The V end lost 6 bases, the J end lost 6 bases, and 21 bases lay between the germline ends. There are 16 residues in the CDR3. The germline V gene encodes CDR1 MNHEY and CDR2 SVGEGT. The CDR3 sequence: CASSTIQGRAFQPQHF. In DNA form, the CDR3 reads TGTGCCAGCAGCACCATACAGGGTAGGGCTTTTCAGCCCCAGCATTTT.

This chain links TRBV7-2 with TRBJ1-3, with unresolved D. The germline CDR1 and CDR2 sequences are SGHTA and FQGNSA. The V gene lost 0 bases and the J gene lost 1 base, with 13 bases spanning the gap. CDR3 length: 17 residues. CDR3 residues: CASSLAPRPGSGNTIYF. The DNA for the CDR3 is TGTGCCAGCAGCTTAGCCCCCAGGCCTGGGTCTGGAAACACCATATATTTT.

The chain carries TRBV5-1 and TRBJ2-5; 12 nucleotides align to TRBD2. The germline V gene encodes CDR1 SGHRS and CDR2 YFSETQ. The CDR3 contains 15 residues. After removal of 3 bases from V and 2 bases from J, the junction contained 2 bases not matched to a gene. The CDR3 is CASSSLAGGQETQYF. As DNA, the CDR3 is TGCGCCAGCAGCTCTCTAGCGGGAGGGCAAGAGACCCAGTACTTC.

The rearrangement uses TRBV5-6 and TRBJ2-7; 8 bases fit TRBD1. The germline V gene encodes CDR1 SGHDT and CDR2 YYEEEE. Unmatched junction bases numbered 1, after V lost 3 bases and J lost 2 bases. The CDR3 loop spans 13 amino acids. The CDR3, as DNA: TGTGCCAGCAGCTCGACAGGGGCCTACGAGCAGTACTTC. Translated: CASSSTGAYEQYF.

With regard to this clone: This may be a read error, as it is one base from a much larger clone. The chain employs TRBV27 and TRBJ2-2; 11 nucleotides match TRBD1. This CDR3 contains 15 residues. V lost 6 bases and J lost 5; bases outside the gene matches: 5. Per germline, CDR1 MNHEY and CDR2 SMNVEV (reference sequence). The CDR3 sequence: CASRRGQGGTGELFF. The DNA for the CDR3 is TGTGCCAGCAGGCGGGGACAGGGGGGGACCGGGGAGCTGTTTTTT.

The V call is TRBV2, the J call TRBJ2-3; TRBD1 is a possible D gene (5 bases). CDR3 length: 16 residues. Germline-derived CDR1 and CDR2 are SNHLY and FYNNEI. The V end was cut by 2 bases, the J end by 0 bases, with 12 bases between. In DNA, the CDR3 is TGTGCCAGCAGTGAATTTAGGGGCGCAAGCACAGATACGCAGTATTTT. Its protein is CASSEFRGASTDTQYF.

Regarding this clone: A read error may produce the germline difference seen at one junction end. This CDR3 is also generated by other DNA sequences in the sample. The chain employs TRBV28 and TRBJ1-3, with D maybe TRBD1 (6 bases). Per the germline V gene, CDR1 is MDHEN and CDR2 is SYDVKM. The CDR3 totals 14 residues. For the CDR3, the DNA is TGCGCCAGCGCCAGGGGCGCACCTGGAAACACCATATATTTT. Protein sequence: CASARGAPGNTIYF.

This clone appeared a single time. J is TRBJ2-5 and V is TRBV28; TRBD2 is a possible D gene (7 bases). CDR1 is MDHEN, CDR2 SYDVKM, per germline. V was cut by 8 bases and J by 5 bases, with 15 bases left in between. The CDR3 totals 13 residues. CDR3: CASLGPGGETQYF. CDR3 DNA sequence: TGTGCCAGCCTAGGTCCGGGGGGCGAGACCCAGTACTTC.

The chain employs TRBV4-2 and TRBJ2-2; D might be TRBD1 (5 bases). Germline lookup yields CDR1 LGHNA and CDR2 YNFKEQ. This CDR3 is built from 16 residues. V was cut by 0 bases and J by 4 bases, with 12 bases left in between. CDR3 bases: TGTGCCAGCAGCCAAGAGGGGCAGGGAATCACCGGGGAGCTGTTTTTT. Encoded protein: CASSQEGQGITGELFF.

The V call is TRBV6-1, the J call TRBJ2-3; TRBD2 matches at 8 bases. There are 15 residues in the CDR3. Looked up from germline, CDR1 is MNHNS and CDR2 is SASEGT. The J segment lost 3 bases and the V segment lost 3 bases, leaving 5 bases of the junction unmatched. The CDR3 region is CASSDPGLETDTQYF. Written as DNA, the CDR3 is TGTGCCAGCAGTGATCCGGGACTAGAAACAGATACGCAGTATTTT.

The chain links TRBV19 to TRBJ1-5; D gene ambiguous. There are 13 residues in the CDR3. From germline, CDR1 is LNHDA and CDR2 SQIVND (reference sequence). V was trimmed by 8 bases and J by 4 bases, leaving 12 bases between them. The CDR3: CASGRGLNQPQHF. The DNA of the CDR3 is TGTGCCAGTGGTCGGGGTTTAAATCAGCCCCAGCATTTT.